A selection of T cell receptor beta chains follows, all from one sample in a study of T cells in Graves' hyperthyroidism and ophthalmopathy. TCRdb reanalysed the multiplex PCR reads using MiXCR and keeps one entry per CDR3 protein. Of some 510,000 distinct CDR3 sequences detected, more than 20% appear once; the ten largest clones hold roughly 29%. Sequenced sample: blood. The receptors derive from a man aged 18 to 30 with Graves' hyperthyroidism. Each CDR3 is given with its conserved first and last residue. Each record gives: D gene, V gene, J gene, clone size, CDR3 protein, CDR3 DNA. The D gene is left open where the match is weak. Rows give clone size only sometimes, using once, few, many, or a class for an expanded clone.

D: .; V: TRBV4-1; J: TRBJ2-7; size: many; CDR3: CASSQERTESYEQYF; DNA: TGCGCCAGCAGCCAAGAGAGGACAGAGTCCTACGAGCAGTACTTC
D: .; V: TRBV20-1; J: TRBJ1-2; size: many; CDR3: CSATSYTF; DNA: TGCAGTGCCACCTCCTACACCTTC
D: .; V: TRBV12-3/TRBV12-4; J: TRBJ1-1; size: many; CDR3: CASSPRQMNTEAFF; DNA: TGTGCCAGCAGCCCCCGACAGATGAACACTGAAGCTTTCTTT
D: .; V: TRBV12-3/TRBV12-4; J: TRBJ1-5; size: many; CDR3: CASSFGGPQHF; DNA: TGTGCCAGCAGTTTTGGGGGGCCCCAGCATTTT
D: TRBD1; V: TRBV12-5; J: TRBJ2-2; size: few; CDR3: CASGSLAGTGTGELFF; DNA: TGTGCTAGTGGTTCGCTCGCCGGGACAGGGACCGGGGAGCTGTTTTTT
D: .; V: TRBV6-1; J: TRBJ2-3; size: few; CDR3: CASRRIMAGTADTQYF; DNA: TGTGCCAGCAGGAGGATAATGGCGGGGACGGCAGATACGCAGTATTTT
D: .; V: TRBV4-1; J: TRBJ1-1; size: few; CDR3: CASSQDPDSKAFF; DNA: TGCGCCAGCAGCCAAGATCCAGATTCTAAAGCTTTCTTT
D: .; V: TRBV9; J: TRBJ2-7; size: .; CDR3: CASSVIPSSYEQYF; DNA: TGTGCCAGCAGCGTCATCCCCTCCTCCTACGAGCAGTACTTC
D: .; V: TRBV7-8; J: TRBJ1-1; size: many; CDR3: CASSFYRVLNTEAFF; DNA: TGTGCCAGCAGCTTTTACAGGGTCCTGAACACTGAAGCTTTCTTT
D: .; V: TRBV7-3; J: TRBJ1-2; size: many; CDR3: CASSPSREGYTF; DNA: TGTGCCAGCAGCCCATCCAGGGAGGGCTACACCTTC
D: TRBD1; V: TRBV6-1; J: TRBJ2-7; size: few; CDR3: CASRDRDRVYEQYF; DNA: TGTGCCAGCAGAGACCGGGACAGGGTCTACGAGCAGTACTTC
D: .; V: TRBV5-1; J: TRBJ2-5; size: many; CDR3: CASSLAGAGQETQYF; DNA: TGCGCCAGCAGCTTGGCAGGTGCAGGACAAGAGACCCAGTACTTC
D: TRBD1; V: TRBV20-1; J: TRBJ2-5; size: .; CDR3: CSARRGTGEGETQYF; DNA: TGCAGTGCTAGAAGGGGGACAGGGGAAGGGGAGACCCAGTACTTC
D: TRBD2; V: TRBV6-5; J: TRBJ2-7; size: many; CDR3: CASIPGGDSYEQYF; DNA: TGTGCCAGCATCCCCGGGGGGGACTCCTACGAGCAGTACTTC
D: TRBD1; V: TRBV15; J: TRBJ1-5; size: many; CDR3: CATSRDRAWYSNQPQHF; DNA: TGTGCCACCAGCAGGGACAGGGCCTGGTATAGCAATCAGCCCCAGCATTTT
D: .; V: TRBV29-1; J: TRBJ2-7; size: many; CDR3: CSVVQGTLEQYF; DNA: TGCAGCGTAGTACAGGGAACCCTCGAGCAGTACTTC
D: .; V: TRBV12-3/TRBV12-4; J: TRBJ1-2; size: many; CDR3: CASSSEGLYGYTF; DNA: TGTGCCAGCAGTTCGGAGGGACTCTATGGCTACACCTTC
D: .; V: TRBV19; J: TRBJ1-1; size: .; CDR3: CASSMQGLGNTEAFF; DNA: TGTGCCAGTAGTATGCAGGGTCTCGGGAACACTGAAGCTTTCTTT
D: .; V: TRBV6-1; J: TRBJ1-1; size: .; CDR3: CASRIGIYTEAFF; DNA: TGTGCCAGCAGGATTGGCATTTACACTGAAGCTTTCTTT
D: .; V: TRBV27; J: TRBJ2-7; size: many; CDR3: CASSLAGTHYEQYF; DNA: TGTGCCAGCAGTTTGGCCGGGACCCATTACGAGCAGTACTTC
D: .; V: TRBV5-1; J: TRBJ1-6; size: .; CDR3: CASSGDVSSYNSPLHF; DNA: TGCGCCAGCAGCGGGGACGTAAGCTCCTATAATTCACCCCTCCACTTT
D: .; V: TRBV13; J: TRBJ1-1; size: many; CDR3: CASSSRRDANTEAFF; DNA: TGTGCCAGCAGCTCCCGACGGGACGCGAACACTGAAGCTTTCTTT
D: TRBD1; V: TRBV3-1; J: TRBJ1-1; size: .; CDR3: CASSQKGQGANTEAFF; DNA: TGTGCCAGCAGCCAAAAGGGACAGGGAGCGAACACTGAAGCTTTCTTT
D: .; V: TRBV4-2; J: TRBJ2-7; size: few; CDR3: CASSQGRESYF; DNA: TGTGCCAGCAGCCAGGGCAGAGAATCGTACTTC
D: .; V: TRBV30; J: TRBJ1-1; size: .; CDR3: CAWSVPRRNTEAFF; DNA: TGTGCCTGGAGTGTACCACGGCGAAACACTGAAGCTTTCTTT
D: .; V: TRBV28; J: TRBJ2-2; size: many; CDR3: CASSFGGLNTGELFF; DNA: TGTGCCAGCAGTTTTGGGGGCCTGAACACCGGGGAGCTGTTTTTT